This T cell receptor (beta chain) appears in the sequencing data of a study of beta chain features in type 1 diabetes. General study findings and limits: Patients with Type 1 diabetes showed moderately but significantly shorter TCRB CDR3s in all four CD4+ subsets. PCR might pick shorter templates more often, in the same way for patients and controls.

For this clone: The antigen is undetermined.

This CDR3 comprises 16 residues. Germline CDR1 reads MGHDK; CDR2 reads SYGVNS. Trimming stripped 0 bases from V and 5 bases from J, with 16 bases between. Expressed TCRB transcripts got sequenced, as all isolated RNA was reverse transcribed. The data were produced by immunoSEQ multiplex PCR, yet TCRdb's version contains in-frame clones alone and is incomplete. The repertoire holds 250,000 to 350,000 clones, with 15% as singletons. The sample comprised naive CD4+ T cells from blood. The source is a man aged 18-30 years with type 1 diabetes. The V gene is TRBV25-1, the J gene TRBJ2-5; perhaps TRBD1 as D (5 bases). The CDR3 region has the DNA TGTGCCAGCAGTGAATATGGAAGGGGCCGGCCGGAGACCCAGTACTTC. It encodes CASSEYGRGRPETQYF.